Listed below are T cell receptor beta chains from one sample, sequenced in a study of blood T cell repertoires in COVID-19. Method: immunoSEQ multiplex PCR; TCRdb's copy keeps in-frame clones and lacks some. The table lists approximately 180,000 clones, over 70% of them singletons. Sequencing was carried out using peripheral blood. The receptors were gathered from a woman aged 35 to 49 with COVID-19, enrolled during active disease. CDR3s include the opening cysteine and the closing phenylalanine or tryptophan. The order of the fields is J gene, clone size, V gene, D gene, CDR3 DNA, CDR3 protein. A D gene is named only where the DNA matches it firmly. Some rows have no size entry. The others give once, few or many, or a class for an expanded clone.

TRBJ1-2 | - | TRBV7-2 | - | TGTGCCAGCAGCTACGACACGAACTATGGCTACACCTTC | CASSYDTNYGYTF
TRBJ2-1 | - | TRBV6-5 | - | TGTGCCAGCAGTTCCGATGCGGGACGATACAATGAGCAGTTCTTC | CASSSDAGRYNEQFF
TRBJ2-5 | - | TRBV19 | - | TGTGCCAGTCCTAAAGAGACCCAGTACTTC | CASPKETQYF
TRBJ2-7 | once | TRBV10-1 | - | TGCGCCCCAGAAAGAGGGACCTACGAGCAGTACTTC | CAPERGTYEQYF
TRBJ2-2 | few | TRBV11-3 | - | TGTGCCAGCAGCAACAAAGCAGGGTTCGCCACCGGGGAGCTGTTTTTT | CASSNKAGFATGELFF
TRBJ2-5 | - | TRBV9 | TRBD1 | TGTGCCAGCAGCGTAGAAGGGGGCACCCAAGAGACCCAGTACTTC | CASSVEGGTQETQYF
TRBJ2-7 | - | TRBV5-6 | TRBD2 | TGTGCCAGCAGTTTTCCTAGCGGGGGGTCTCTAGGGCAGTACTTC | CASSFPSGGSLGQYF
TRBJ2-5 | many | TRBV3-1/TRBV3-2 | - | TGTGCCAGCAGCCACGTCCTGAGTAGAGAAGAGACCCAGTACTTC | CASSHVLSREETQYF
TRBJ2-5 | - | TRBV7-3 | TRBD2 | TGTGCCAGCAGCTCGGATACTAGCGGGAGGGTAGAGACCCAGTACTTC | CASSSDTSGRVETQYF
TRBJ2-5 | - | TRBV18 | - | TGTGCCAGCTCAACCGAGGACAGTTTAGATTTTGGGGAGACCCAGTACTTC | CASSTEDSLDFGETQYF
TRBJ1-3 | - | TRBV4-1 | - | TGCGCCAGCAGCCAAGACTGGGGGGACGGAAACACCATATATTTT | CASSQDWGDGNTIYF